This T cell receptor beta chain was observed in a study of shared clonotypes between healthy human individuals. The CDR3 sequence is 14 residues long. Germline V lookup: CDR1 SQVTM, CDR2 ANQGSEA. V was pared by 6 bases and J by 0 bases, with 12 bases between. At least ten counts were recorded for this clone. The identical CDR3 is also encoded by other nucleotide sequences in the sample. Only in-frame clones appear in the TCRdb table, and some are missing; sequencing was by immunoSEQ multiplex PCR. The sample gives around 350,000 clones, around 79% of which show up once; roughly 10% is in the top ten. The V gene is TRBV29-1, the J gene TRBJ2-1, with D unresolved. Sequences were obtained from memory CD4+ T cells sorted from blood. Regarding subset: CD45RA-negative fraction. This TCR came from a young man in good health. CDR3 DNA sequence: TGCAGCGTGTCCGGATCAAGCTCCTACAATGAGCAGTTCTTC. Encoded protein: CSVSGSSSYNEQFF.